This TCR beta chain was captured by sequencing in a study of molecular identifiers for immune sequencing clone quantification. Background on the study: Naive CD8 cell RNA, from roughly 21,000 or 96,000 cells, was split five ways in replicates, with four sequenced.

Germline values: CDR1 MGHDK, CDR2 SYGVNS. The CDR3 runs to 16 residues. After removal of 1 base from V and 7 bases from J, the junction contained 9 bases not matched to a gene. This clonotype was recorded at least ten times. Using its own MiXCR run on the PCR reads, TCRdb lists one record per CDR3 protein. The table has tens of thousands of distinct CDR3 sequences, around a fifth seen once; the top ten hold 0.7% to 0.95%. The sequence came from a human donor in good health. Some libraries in this study had Jurkat cell RNA spiked in. Source material: naive CD8+ T cells from blood, with Jurkat cell RNA spiked in. Noted subset: FACS-sorted CD8+CD4-CCR7+CD45RA+ naive T cells. V and J are TRBV25-1 and TRBJ2-2; 7 nucleotides align to TRBD2. The CDR3 protein is CASSESGGRMDGELFF. The CDR3 DNA sequence: TGTGCCAGCAGTGAATCCGGCGGGAGAATGGACGGGGAGCTGTTTTTT.